A single sample is the source of the 30 T cell receptor beta chains below, sequenced in a study of blood T cell repertoires in COVID-19. The table came from immunoSEQ multiplex PCR; TCRdb's copy has only in-frame clones and leaves some out. The sample carries around 70,000 clones, around 84% recorded once. The sequenced sample consisted of peripheral blood. Receptors originate from a man aged 45-65 years with acute or convalescent COVID-19.

V gene TRBV6-4 combines with J gene TRBJ2-1; D is possibly TRBD1 (5 bases). V was cut by 8 bases and J by 7 bases, with 18 bases left in between. The CDR3 has 14 residues. CDR1 and CDR2 (germline): MRHNA, SNTAGT. This CDR3 is CASSTGSGSNEQFF. The CDR3 nucleotides are TGTGCCAGCTCTACTGGCTCAGGGTCAAATGAGCAGTTCTTC.

V usage is TRBV15 and J usage is TRBJ1-4; perhaps TRBD1 as D (5 bases). V was clipped by 0 bases and J by 6 bases, with 11 bases between them. This CDR3 comprises 15 residues. CDR1 is LNHNV and CDR2 is YYDKDF in the germline V gene (reference sequence). The CDR3 DNA reads as TGTGCCACCAGCAGAGATCGGGACTGGGATGAAAAACTGTTTTTT. This codes for CATSRDRDWDEKLFF.

This chain joins TRBV2 and TRBJ1-5; D may be TRBD1 (5 bases). The germline CDR1 and CDR2 sequences are SNHLY and FYNNEI. The CDR3 contains 16 residues. V lost 8 bases to trimming and J lost 0 bases, with 17 bases between them. This CDR3 reads CASSEGLPYSNQPQHF. The CDR3 DNA reads TGTGCCAGCTCGGAGGGGTTACCCTATAGCAATCAGCCCCAGCATTTT.

The V and J genes are TRBV18 and TRBJ2-7, with 8 bases aligning to TRBD1. This CDR3 spans 16 amino acids. V lost 3 bases, J lost 0 bases, and 7 bases stayed unmatched. Germline assignment: CDR1 KGHSH and CDR2 LQKENI. This CDR3 is CASSPTTGAVSYEQYF. For the CDR3, the DNA is TGTGCCAGCTCACCGACGACAGGGGCCGTCTCCTACGAGCAGTACTTC.

Details on this clone: Other DNA sequences in the same sample also yield this CDR3. V and J are TRBV30 and TRBJ1-6; D is perhaps TRBD1 (6 bases). Germline loops: CDR1 GTSNPN, CDR2 SVGIG (reference sequence). Trimming took off 1 base at V and 2 bases at J, with 9 bases between the two ends. The CDR3 covers 15 residues. For the CDR3, the DNA is TGTGCCTGGAGTGGGAGGACAGCCTATAATTCACCCCTCCACTTT. It encodes CAWSGRTAYNSPLHF.

The CDR3 loop is CASALHTDTQYF. As DNA, the CDR3 is TGTGCCTCCGCACTGCACACAGATACGCAGTATTTT. V usage is TRBV6-6 and J usage is TRBJ2-3, with D uncertain. Germline loops: CDR1 MNHNY, CDR2 SVGAGI (reference sequence). The CDR3 spans 12 residues. Trimming left V 11 bases short and J 2 bases short, with 11 bases between.

V gene TRBV24-1 combines with J gene TRBJ1-1; D is unresolved. Germline CDR1 KGHDR, CDR2 SFDVKD. The CDR3 contains 13 residues. The V end was cut by 10 bases, the J end by 4 bases, with 15 bases between. The DNA of the CDR3 is TGTGCCACTCGCGCTGGAGGGAGCACTGAAGCTTTCTTT. Translating gives CATRAGGSTEAFF.

This clone has only a few counts. The V gene is TRBV6-4, the J gene TRBJ1-6; D uncertain. The germline V and J ends were trimmed by 4 bases and 7 bases, with 8 bases remaining between them. Germline CDR1 is MRHNA and CDR2 is SNTAGT. CDR3 length: 13 residues. Here the CDR3 DNA reads TGTGCCAGCAGTGCGGTTTTCAATTCACCCCTCCACTTT. This encodes CASSAVFNSPLHF.

The genes are TRBV12-5 and TRBJ2-7; 8 bases match TRBD1. V lost 5 bases to trimming and J lost 5 bases; unmatched junction nucleotides: 8. Per germline, CDR1 LGHNT and CDR2 FRNRAP. This CDR3 spans 14 amino acids. This CDR3 reads CASGRTTGVNEQYF. The DNA for the CDR3 is TGTGCTAGTGGTCGCACGACAGGGGTCAACGAGCAGTACTTC.

The V gene is TRBV28, the J gene TRBJ2-7; a weak D match, TRBD1 (7 bases). This CDR3 region has 14 residues. Germline assignment: CDR1 MDHEN and CDR2 SYDVKM. Trimming took 5 bases from V and 5 from J, leaving 16 bases between them. In DNA, the CDR3 is TGTGCCAGCAGTATGCCGGGGGACAGTCACGAGCAGTACTTC. Translating it yields CASSMPGDSHEQYF.

The chain employs TRBV28 and TRBJ2-7, with 7 bases matching TRBD2. V shed 6 bases and J 2 bases; nucleotides not matched to a gene: 10. The CDR3 extends over 15 amino acids. Germline V gives CDR1 MDHEN, CDR2 SYDVKM. The DNA of the CDR3 is TGTGCCAGCAGCCTAGGCCTCGGGAGGACCTACGAGCAGTACTTC. Residues: CASSLGLGRTYEQYF.

In this sample, this clone turned up a few times. CDR3 nucleotides: TGTGCTAGTGGTTTGTCGCGGATCTCTGGAAACACCATATATTTT. It is translated as CASGLSRISGNTIYF. The chain employs TRBV12-5 and TRBJ1-3; D is ambiguous. The CDR3 has 15 residues. V was shortened by 2 bases and J by 0 bases, with 8 bases between the two germline ends. Germline V CDR1 and CDR2: LGHNT, FRNRAP. Looking up the rest from reference TRBV12-5 and TRBJ1-3 gives the full variable domain: DARVTQTPRHKVTEMGQEVTMRCQPILGHNTVFWYRQTMMQGLELLAYFRNRAPLDDSGMPKDRFSAEMPDATLATLKIQPSEPRDSAVYFCASGLSRISGNTIYFGEGSWLTVV.

In DNA form, the CDR3 reads TGTGCCAGCAGCGGTGGACAGGACTACGAGCAGTACTTC. It specifies CASSGGQDYEQYF. This chain joins TRBV9 and TRBJ2-7; 7 nucleotides line up with TRBD1. The V gene's germline CDR1 is SGDLS and CDR2 YYNGEE. J was trimmed by 3 bases and V by 3 bases; bases with no gene match: 3. The CDR3 sequence is 13 residues long.

The chain couples TRBV6-6 to TRBJ2-1; 8 bases match TRBD1. The CDR3 consists of 15 residues. Looked up from germline, CDR1 is MNHNY and CDR2 is SVGAGI (reference sequence). After removal of 5 bases from V and 4 bases from J, the junction contained 7 bases not matched to a gene. CDR3 DNA: TGTGCCAGCAGTACGACAGGGGACTTTTACAATGAGCAGTTCTTC. Its translation: CASSTTGDFYNEQFF.

The V call is TRBV30, the J call TRBJ1-5; 7 bases fit TRBD1. The length of the CDR3 is 14 residues. V shed 1 base, J shed 6 bases, and the junction held 6 bases outside the gene matches. The germline gives CDR1 GTSNPN, CDR2 SVGIG (reference sequence). CDR3: CAWSEGAWGQPQHF. The CDR3 bases are TGTGCCTGGAGTGAGGGGGCTTGGGGTCAGCCCCAGCATTTT.

The chain is built from TRBV7-3 and TRBJ2-5; D is unclear. CDR1 is SGHTA, CDR2 FQGTGA, per germline. The CDR3 spans 13 residues. Trimming cost V 5 bases and J 1 base, with 8 bases left between them. CDR3 bases: TGTGCCAGCAGCATGAGACTCCAAGAGACCCAGTACTTC. It is translated as CASSMRLQETQYF.

V and J are TRBV6-2 or TRBV6-3 and TRBJ2-7; 10 nucleotides agree with TRBD2. CDR1 is MNHEY and CDR2 is SVGEGT in the germline V gene. J lost 2 bases, V lost 0 bases, and 7 bases had no gene match. CDR3 size: 17 residues. This CDR3 reads CASSYSIAGGSPYEQYF. CDR3 nucleotides: TGTGCCAGCAGTTACTCGATAGCGGGAGGCTCGCCCTACGAGCAGTACTTC.

The rearrangement joins TRBV7-9 to TRBJ1-3; the D gene is possibly TRBD1 (6 bases). Germline values: CDR1 SEHNR, CDR2 FQNEAQ (reference sequence). This CDR3 is built from 13 residues. CDR3 nucleotides: TGTTCTTCTCGGACAGCTGTGGGAAACACCATATATTTT. It specifies CSSRTAVGNTIYF.

The rearrangement uses TRBV7-2 and TRBJ1-4; weak D call: TRBD1 (6 bases). The CDR3 has 14 amino acids. The germline gives CDR1 SGHTA, CDR2 FQGNSA. V was trimmed by 5 bases and J by 8 bases, leaving 15 bases between them. The CDR3 is CASSAQGIGEKLFF. The CDR3 region has the DNA TGTGCCAGCAGCGCGCAGGGGATCGGAGAAAAACTGTTTTTT.

The rearrangement links TRBV29-1 to TRBJ1-2; 9 positions match TRBD1. V lost 4 bases and J lost 7; bases outside the gene matches: 4. This CDR3 comprises 12 residues. The V gene's germline CDR1 is SQVTM and CDR2 ANQGSEA. Here the CDR3 reads CSVVTGGGGYTF. CDR3 bases: TGCAGCGTTGTAACAGGGGGCGGTGGCTACACCTTC.

The rearrangement links TRBV21-1 to TRBJ1-5. TRBV21-1 is a listed pseudogene. This CDR3 has 16 amino acids. CDR3 sequence (DNA): TGTGCCAGCAGCAAAACCACCGAGGTCCAAAATCAGCCCCAGCATTTT. It is translated as CASSKTTEVQNQPQHF.

This clone was counted a single time. The genes are TRBV30 and TRBJ2-5, with 7 nucleotides matching TRBD1. The CDR3 is 18 amino acids. Germline-derived CDR1 and CDR2 are GTSNPN and SVGIG (reference sequence). V lost 2 bases to trimming and J lost 6 bases; unmatched junction nucleotides: 21. The CDR3 here is CAWSRGLLRDEFYKTQYF. CDR3 bases: TGTGCCTGGAGTAGGGGGCTTCTAAGGGACGAGTTTTATAAGACCCAGTACTTC.

This clone showed up just once. This sequence joins TRBV14 and TRBJ1-2, with D uncertain. The CDR3 is 15 amino acids. Trimming pared 0 bases from V and 7 bases from J, leaving 15 bases between. Germline V CDR1 and CDR2: SGHDN, FVKESK. The CDR3 region has the DNA TGTGCCAGCAGCCAAGATCTGCGAGGGTTCTTTGGCTACACCTTC. Its protein is CASSQDLRGFFGYTF.

This clone was detected only a few times. The rearrangement uses TRBV18 and TRBJ2-7; 7 bases map to TRBD1. J gave up 3 bases and V 6 bases, and 5 bases lay outside the gene matches. The CDR3 totals 13 residues. Per the germline V gene, CDR1 is KGHSH and CDR2 is LQKENI. This CDR3 reads CASSQRQGYEQYF. DNA of the CDR3: TGTGCCAGCTCCCAACGACAGGGCTACGAGCAGTACTTC.

J is TRBJ1-1 and V is TRBV25-1, with a weak D call TRBD1 (6 bases). Trimming took off 6 bases at V and 1 base at J, with 6 bases between the two ends. The CDR3 is 12 residues long. Germline V lookup: CDR1 MGHDK, CDR2 SYGVNS. In DNA form, the CDR3 reads TGTGCCAGCAGGACAGGGAACACTGAAGCTTTCTTT. Encoded protein: CASRTGNTEAFF.

The chain uses TRBV4-1 and TRBJ2-4; TRBD2 aligns across 7 bases. This CDR3 is built from 17 residues. Looked up from germline, CDR1 is MGHRA and CDR2 is YSYEKL. With V trimmed by 1 base and J by 5 bases, 11 bases remained unmatched. In nucleotides, the CDR3 is TGCGCCAGCAGCCAAGGTTTACTAGCGAGACTAGAAAACATTCAGTACTTC. Translated: CASSQGLLARLENIQYF.

In its sample, this clone was seen a few times. The chain uses TRBV10-3 and TRBJ2-2; TRBD1 matches 7 bases. From germline, CDR1 is ENHRY and CDR2 SYGVKD. This CDR3 spans 14 amino acids. V dropped 6 bases and J dropped 6; count of bases not matched to a gene: 7. CDR3 coding DNA: TGTGCCATCAGCGACAGGGAAGTGGCCGGGGAGCTGTTTTTT. As protein: CAISDREVAGELFF.

This clone was picked up one time. The V call is TRBV27, the J call TRBJ2-1; D is ambiguous. With 5 bases removed from V and 6 bases from J, the gap between germline ends came to 11 bases. Per the germline V gene, CDR1 is MNHEY and CDR2 is SMNVEV (reference sequence). The CDR3 runs to 13 residues. The CDR3 here is CASSIIAGNEQFF. CDR3 bases: TGTGCCAGCAGTATCATAGCTGGCAATGAGCAGTTCTTC.

On this clone itself: Within the sample, other DNA sequences also encode this same CDR3. This chain connects TRBV3-1 (or the pseudogene TRBV3-2) to TRBJ1-1; no definite D call. Trimming removed 1 base from V and 2 bases from J, with 5 bases in between. From germline, CDR1 is LGHDT and CDR2 YNNKEL (reference sequence). The CDR3 totals 13 residues. CDR3 in DNA: TGTGCCAGCAGCCAAGCGCTAAACACTGAAGCTTTCTTT. Its translation: CASSQALNTEAFF.

The J gene is TRBJ1-6, the V gene TRBV6-5, with a weak D call TRBD1 (5 bases). The CDR3 runs 13 residues. Germline V gene lookup returns CDR1 MNHEY and CDR2 SVGAGI. With 7 bases removed from V and 10 bases from J, the gap between germline ends came to 14 bases. CDR3 residues: CASTGRGGSPLHF. Here the CDR3 DNA reads TGTGCCAGCACCGGTAGGGGAGGATCACCCCTCCACTTT.